Listed below are T cell receptor beta chains from one sample, sequenced in a study of CD8 T cells in ankylosing spondylitis. Each CDR3 protein is one row after TCRdb ran MiXCR on the 5' RACE reads. The sample has some 800,000 distinct CDR3 sequences; approximately 10% are singletons. The sequencing input was blood, either unsorted or a sorted T cell fraction (not recorded which). These receptors were obtained from a male donor with ankylosing spondylitis. Both conserved end residues are part of each CDR3. The D gene is left open where the match is weak. The size of a clone is reported for some rows only, either as once, few or many, or as a class for expanded clones.

j_call	d_call	v_call	clone_size	cdr3_nt	cdr3_aa
TRBJ2-7	TRBD2	TRBV28	many	TGTGCCAGCAGCCGACTAGCGGGAGCCTACGAGCAGTACTTC	CASSRLAGAYEQYF
TRBJ1-2	NA	TRBV4-3	many	TGCGCCAGCAGCCAAGAGGAGGGGAGAAACTATGGCTACACCTTC	CASSQEEGRNYGYTF
TRBJ2-2	NA	TRBV20-1	few	TGCAGTGCGGGAACCGGGACACTGAACACCGGGGAGCTGTTTTTT	CSAGTGTLNTGELFF
TRBJ2-1	NA	TRBV6-5	few	TGTGCCAGCAGTTACTCCACCCTATTCTCCTACAATGAGCAGTTCTTC	CASSYSTLFSYNEQFF
TRBJ2-7	TRBD1	TRBV7-9	few	TGTGCCAGCAGCCCAAATCCGGGACAGGGAGCGCTATACGAGCAGTACTTC	CASSPNPGQGALYEQYF
TRBJ2-7	NA	TRBV5-1	few	TGCGCCAGCAGCTTGGCCGGGAACGACGAGCAGTACTTC	CASSLAGNDEQYF
TRBJ2-3	NA	TRBV15	NA	TGTGCCACCAGCAGCCCAAAGGGAAAGGACTTCACAGATACGCAGTATTTT	CATSSPKGKDFTDTQYF
TRBJ2-3	TRBD2	TRBV5-1	few	TGCGCCAGCAGACAAGGGGACTATCGCACAGATACGCAGTATTTT	CASRQGDYRTDTQYF
TRBJ2-3	TRBD2	TRBV9	NA	TGTGCCAGCAGCGTAGCACGCGGGGGGACAGATACGCAGTATTTT	CASSVARGGTDTQYF
TRBJ2-3	TRBD2	TRBV29-1	few	TGCAGCGTTGAGCGGGGGACTAGCGGGTTCCTTAGCACAGATACGCAGTATTTT	CSVERGTSGFLSTDTQYF
TRBJ1-1	NA	TRBV29-1	NA	TGCAGCGTAGACTCCAAGGGGGTACGGACTGAAGCTTTCTTT	CSVDSKGVRTEAFF
TRBJ2-2	TRBD2	TRBV20-1	few	TGCAGTGCTAGAGTTAGCGGGAGGAACACCGGGGAGCTGTTTTTT	CSARVSGRNTGELFF
TRBJ2-2	NA	TRBV4-2	NA	TGTGCCAGCAGCCAAGATGGAAAGGGGAGAACCGGGGAGCTGTTTTTT	CASSQDGKGRTGELFF
TRBJ2-2	TRBD2	TRBV15	NA	TGTGCCACCAGCAGGGTAGCGGGGCGGAACACCGGGGAGCTGTTTTTT	CATSRVAGRNTGELFF
TRBJ1-6	NA	TRBV6-2/TRBV6-3	many	TGTGCCAGCCGAGAAGCCATCGAGGCTAATTCACCCCTCCACTTT	CASREAIEANSPLHF
TRBJ2-2	NA	TRBV2	NA	TGTGCCAGCGGGAAGAACACCGGGGAGCTGTTTTTT	CASGKNTGELFF
TRBJ2-4	NA	TRBV6-2/TRBV6-3	NA	TGTGCCAGCAGACCGGAAGGCTCGAGGAACATTCAGTACTTC	CASRPEGSRNIQYF
TRBJ2-1	NA	TRBV5-1	many	TGCGCCAGCAGCTTGGTGTCTGTACGGGTGAATGACGAGCAGTTCTTC	CASSLVSVRVNDEQFF
TRBJ2-1	NA	TRBV18	few	TGTGCCAGCTCACCGCCGCAGGGTGCTGAGCAGTTCTTC	CASSPPQGAEQFF
TRBJ2-1	TRBD1	TRBV4-3	few	TGCGCCAGCAGCCAATTGGGACAGGGGGTCAATGAGCAGTTCTTC	CASSQLGQGVNEQFF
TRBJ2-7	TRBD1	TRBV29-1	many	TGCAGCGTTGAGGGACAGGGGGGCTACGAGCAGTACTTC	CSVEGQGGYEQYF
TRBJ2-5	TRBD1	TRBV29-1	few	TGCAGCGTCAACAGGGGATCGGAGACCCAGTACTTC	CSVNRGSETQYF